One sample yielded the 10 T cell receptor beta chains listed below, sequenced in a study of T-cell reconstitution after alpha-beta-depleted transplantation in children. Unique molecular identifiers were used in preparing the TCRbeta library. MiXCR, run by TCRdb on the PCR reads, gives a single entry per CDR3 protein. Among about 980,000 distinct CDR3 sequences listed, roughly 31% were seen once. This sample comprised PBMCs, mostly from graft donor cells, obtained 360 days after TCRalphabeta/CD19-depleted stem cell transplant. The receptors stem from a boy in the first two years of life who had a stem cell transplant for SCID, so the T cells may come from the graft donor.

This chain uses TRBV7-3 with TRBJ2-5; D uncertain. CDR3 length: 15 amino acids. The germline CDR1 and CDR2 sequences are SGHTA and FQGTGA. V shed 0 bases and J shed 5 bases, with 13 bases lying between them. The CDR3 region is CASSLTGYKVETQYF. CDR3 coding DNA: TGTGCCAGCAGCTTAACTGGATATAAAGTGGAGACCCAGTACTTC.

This rearrangement joins TRBV2 to TRBJ2-3; D ambiguous. The CDR3 is 16 amino acids. V was clipped by 8 bases and J by 4 bases, with 22 bases between them. Germline V lookup: CDR1 SNHLY, CDR2 FYNNEI. The CDR3 region has the DNA TGTGCCAGCGCACTACCCCGTATTTCGGGTCCAGATACGCAGTATTTT. It yields the protein CASALPRISGPDTQYF. The entire variable domain, with the rest obtained from reference TRBV2 and TRBJ2-3, is as follows: EPEVTQTPSHQVTQMGQEVILRCVPISNHLYFYWYRQILGQKVEFLVSFYNNEISEKSEIFDDQFSVERPDGSNFTLKIRSTKLEDSAMYFCASALPRISGPDTQYFGPGTRLTVL.

The V call is TRBV4-1, the J call TRBJ1-4, with D unresolved. The CDR3 is 16 amino acids. V dropped 0 bases and J dropped 2 bases, with 10 bases sitting between them. Germline assignment: CDR1 MGHRA and CDR2 YSYEKL. The CDR3 sequence: CASSQDRGGTNEKLFF. CDR3 bases: TGCGCCAGCAGCCAAGATCGGGGAGGGACTAATGAAAAACTGTTTTTT.

The chain couples TRBV27 to TRBJ1-4, with no clear D. Germline V gene lookup returns CDR1 MNHEY and CDR2 SMNVEV (reference sequence). The V end lost 0 bases, the J end lost 7 bases, and 12 bases lay between the germline ends. The CDR3 runs 15 residues. This CDR3 is CASSLSGGRGEKLFF. CDR3 DNA: TGTGCCAGCAGTTTATCGGGAGGGCGGGGTGAAAAACTGTTTTTT.

This clonotype has just a few counts. The chain couples TRBV20-1 to TRBJ2-1, with D unresolved. This CDR3 is 14 amino acids long. CDR1 and CDR2 from the germline V gene are DFQATT and SNEGSKA (reference sequence). The V and J ends lost 6 bases and 9 bases respectively, with 21 bases between them. The CDR3 region is CSARNGLHKIEQFF. For the CDR3, the DNA is TGCAGTGCGCGTAACGGGCTTCATAAAATTGAGCAGTTCTTC.

J is TRBJ1-2 and V is TRBV5-5, with D maybe TRBD1 (5 bases). The germline gives CDR1 SGHKS, CDR2 YYEKEE (reference sequence). This CDR3 comprises 14 residues. Trimming left V 0 bases short and J 10 bases short, with 16 bases between. CDR3 bases: TGTGCCAGCAGCTTGGTGGCAGGGCTCCACGACTACACCTTC. This encodes CASSLVAGLHDYTF.

This clonotype was recorded once. Germline and junction disagree at one end, which may indicate a read error. This chain links TRBV20-1 with TRBJ2-3; possibly TRBD2 for D (7 bases). CDR1 and CDR2 from the germline V gene are DFQATT and SNEGSKA (reference sequence). This CDR3 is built from 16 residues. This CDR3 is CSARDRGGSGWDTQYF. DNA for the CDR3: TGCAGTGCAAGAGATAGGGGGGGTAGCGGGTGGGATACGCAGTATTTT.

The gene calls are TRBV4-1 and TRBJ1-4, with TRBD1 as a possible D gene (5 bases). The CDR3 runs 13 residues. Trimming shortened V by 3 bases and J by 8 bases, and 10 bases separated the two germline ends. Germline values: CDR1 MGHRA, CDR2 YSYEKL. CDR3 sequence (DNA): TGCGCCAGCAGCCAGGGACCCAGAGAAAAACTGTTTTTT. Encoded protein: CASSQGPREKLFF.

The rearrangement joins TRBV20-1 to TRBJ1-1; 7 bases map to TRBD1. Germline V gene lookup returns CDR1 DFQATT and CDR2 SNEGSKA (reference sequence). J was trimmed by 0 bases and V by 5 bases; bases with no gene match: 12. The CDR3 runs 16 residues. DNA of the CDR3: TGCAGTGCTGGAGTTAGGGACAGAAACCTGAACACTGAAGCTTTCTTT. This encodes CSAGVRDRNLNTEAFF.

In DNA, the CDR3 is TGCGCCAGCAGCTGGGGTGATTTGGTCGATGAGCAGTTCTTC. This codes for CASSWGDLVDEQFF. This chain connects TRBV5-1 to TRBJ2-1; D not resolved. Per the germline V gene, CDR1 is SGHRS and CDR2 is YFSETQ. V was clipped by 3 bases and J by 8 bases, with 15 bases between them. The CDR3 spans 14 residues.